The 5 T cell receptor beta chains in this list originate from one sample, sequenced in a study of PD-1 blockade in classical Hodgkin lymphoma. Time point: newly diagnosed, previously untreated cHL patient sample. TCRdb's copy holds only in-frame clones and misses some; the assay was immunoSEQ multiplex PCR. The sample lists roughly 70,000 clones, about 94% occurring once. The sample comprised peripheral blood mononuclear cells (PBMCs). These receptors were taken from a human donor with classical Hodgkin lymphoma.

J is TRBJ2-7 and V is TRBV6-1; unclear D gene. V shed 7 bases and J shed 3 bases, with 10 bases lying between them. The CDR3 loop spans 12 amino acids. The germline CDR1 and CDR2 sequences are MNHNS and SASEGT. CDR3 sequence: CASTGALYEQYF. The CDR3 DNA is TGTGCCAGCACCGGAGCTCTCTACGAGCAGTACTTC.

The chain combines TRBV18 with TRBJ2-5; 11 bases line up with TRBD1. The CDR3 covers 15 residues. V shed 3 bases and J 10 bases; nucleotides not matched to a gene: 10. The germline V gene has CDR1 KGHSH and CDR2 LQKENI. CDR3 in DNA: TGTGCCAGCTCACCCGGGACAGGGGGTGCCTGGGACCAGTACTTC. Its translation: CASSPGTGGAWDQYF. The entire variable domain, with the rest obtained from reference TRBV18 and TRBJ2-5, is as follows: NAGVMQNPRHLVRRRGQEARLRCSPMKGHSHVYWYRQLPEEGLKFMVYLQKENIIDESGMPKERFSAEFPKEGPSILRIQQVVRGDSAAYFCASSPGTGGAWDQYFGPGTRLLVL.

J is TRBJ2-5 and V is TRBV5-1; TRBD2 might be the D (6 bases). V was pared by 2 bases and J by 5 bases, with 10 bases between. There are 13 residues in the CDR3. CDR1 and CDR2 (germline): SGHRS, YFSETQ. The CDR3 is CASSLTSRETQYF. The CDR3 bases are TGCGCCAGCAGCTTAACTAGCAGGGAGACCCAGTACTTC.

The rearrangement joins TRBV30 to TRBJ1-1; D is unclear. The V and J ends lost 1 base and 4 bases respectively, with 7 bases between them. The V gene's germline CDR1 is GTSNPN and CDR2 SVGIG (reference sequence). CDR3 size: 12 residues. CDR3 sequence (DNA): TGTGCCTGGAGTGGAGGACTCACTGAAGCTTTCTTT. It specifies CAWSGGLTEAFF.

CDR3 region: CASSLAVGQGPWTLHF. For the CDR3, the DNA is TGTGCCAGCAGCTTAGCGGTGGGGCAGGGGCCATGGACCCTCCACTTT. The chain couples TRBV7-9 to TRBJ1-6; tentative D call: TRBD1 (6 bases). In germline, CDR1 is SEHNR, CDR2 FQNEAQ (reference sequence). The CDR3 runs 16 residues. Deletions cut 0 bases from V and 14 bases from J, with 20 bases between.